This TCR beta chain is drawn from a study of blood T cell repertoires in COVID-19. V lost 7 bases, J lost 9 bases, and 13 bases lay in between. The CDR3 contains 12 residues. Germline V gene data show CDR1 as SGHAT and CDR2 as FQNNGV. Sequenced by immunoSEQ multiplex PCR; TCRdb stores in-frame clones only, minus some. Of some 150,000 clones in the sample, around 90% were seen once. The chain employs TRBV11-2 and TRBJ2-1; perhaps TRBD1 as D (6 bases). This TCR was sampled from an older woman with acute or convalescent COVID-19. Specimen: peripheral blood. The CDR3 coding sequence is TGTGCCAGCAAGCTCCAGGGGAGTGAGCAGTTCTTC. Translation gives CASKLQGSEQFF.